Here is one T cell receptor beta chain with its context. Germline CDR1 and CDR2: SEHNR and FQNEAQ (reference sequence). The CDR3 totals 18 residues. The V segment lost 5 bases and the J segment 0 bases; nucleotides outside the gene matches: 11. Per the original data handling: Quantification of nucleated cells was approximated via reference gene primer amplification. Sequenced by immunoSEQ multiplex PCR; TCRdb stores in-frame clones only, minus some. The V and J calls and clone size come from that table; D and trimming were worked out from the DNA. There are 250,000 to 300,000 clones in the sample; roughly 87% occur only once, and around 2.2% lies in the top ten. The sample belongs to a study of blood T cell repertoires in COVID-19. Across the study: Collection of acute and convalescent COVID-19 samples took place in the United States, Italy and Spain. PBMCs, B-cell-depleted T cells, or T cells were the source of the cDNA or gDNA that made up the material.

The chain uses TRBV7-9 and TRBJ2-2; TRBD2 matches 8 bases. This TCR was sampled from a woman aged 45-65 years who had recovered from COVID-19. Sequencing input: peripheral blood. The CDR3 sequence: CASSPGGGQNSNTGELFF. The CDR3 DNA reads TGTGCCAGCAGCCCCGGGGGGGGACAAAACTCGAACACCGGGGAGCTGTTTTTT.